This TCR beta chain stems from a study of cytomegalovirus exposure and HLA in healthy donors. Study-level findings and limits: Most subjects' HLA-A and HLA-B alleles were reportedly predicted from TCR beta sequences. Most likely, a cluster of highly shared sequence variants arose as a sequencing artifact.

In the case of this clone: Its target is unknown.

The CDR3 consists of 15 residues. Losses at the gene ends were 6 bases for V and 1 base for J; bases not matched to a gene: 6. CDR1 is SGHAT, CDR2 FQNNGV, per germline. The PCR made use of 60 Vbeta and 13 Jbeta primers. Profiled with immunoSEQ multiplex PCR; TCRdb holds only in-frame clones, not every one. The sample comprises over 150,000 clones, 65% to 80% of which are singletons, and about 4.4% rests with the top ten. Healthy bone marrow donors formed the donor group. V usage is TRBV11-2 and J usage is TRBJ2-1; 7 nucleotides align to TRBD1. This TCR derives from a man in his forties in good health and CMV-seronegative. Sequenced material: PBMCs. CDR3 protein: CASRSRDSSYNEQFF. CDR3 DNA: TGTGCCAGCAGAAGCCGGGACAGTTCCTACAATGAGCAGTTCTTC. The full variable domain, rest sourced from reference TRBV11-2 and TRBJ2-1, is EAGVAQSPRYKIIEKRQSVAFWCNPISGHATLYWYQQILGQGPKLLIQFQNNGVVDDSQLPKDRFSAERLKGVDSTLKIQPAKLEDSAVYLCASRSRDSSYNEQFFGPGTRLTVL.